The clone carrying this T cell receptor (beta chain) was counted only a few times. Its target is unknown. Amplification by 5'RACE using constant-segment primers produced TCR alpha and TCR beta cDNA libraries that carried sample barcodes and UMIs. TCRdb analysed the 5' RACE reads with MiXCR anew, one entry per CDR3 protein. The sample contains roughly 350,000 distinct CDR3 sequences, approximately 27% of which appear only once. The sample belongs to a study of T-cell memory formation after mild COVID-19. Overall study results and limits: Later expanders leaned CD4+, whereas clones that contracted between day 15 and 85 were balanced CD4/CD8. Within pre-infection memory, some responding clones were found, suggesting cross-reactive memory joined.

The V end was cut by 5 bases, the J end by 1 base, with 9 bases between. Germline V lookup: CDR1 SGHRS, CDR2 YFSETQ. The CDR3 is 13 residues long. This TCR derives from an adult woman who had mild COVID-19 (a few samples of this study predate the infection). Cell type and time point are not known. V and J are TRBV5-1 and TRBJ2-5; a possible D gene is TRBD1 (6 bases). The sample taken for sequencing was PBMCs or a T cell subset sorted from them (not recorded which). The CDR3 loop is CASRLDSQETQYF. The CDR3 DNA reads TGCGCCAGCAGACTGGACAGCCAAGAGACCCAGTACTTC. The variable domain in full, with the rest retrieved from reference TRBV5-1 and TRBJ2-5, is KAGVTQTPRYLIKTRGQQVTLSCSPISGHRSVSWYQQTPGQGLQFLFEYFSETQRNKGNFPGRFSGRQFSNSRSEMNVSTLELGDSALYLCASRLDSQETQYFGPGTRLLVL.